This T cell receptor (beta chain) was observed in a study of cytomegalovirus exposure and HLA in healthy donors. Findings and caveats of the study: Clonal expansion was found to be greater in HLA-associated TCR beta chains than in equally common others in a later analysis.

60 Vbeta and 13 Jbeta primers were used in PCR. Only in-frame clones appear in the TCRdb table, and some are missing; sequencing was by immunoSEQ multiplex PCR. The table has about 130,000 clones, around 83% seen once. CDR1 is LNHDA and CDR2 is SQIVND in the germline V gene (reference sequence). Losses at the gene ends were 6 bases for V and 0 bases for J; bases not matched to a gene: 4. The CDR3 length is 14 residues. Remarks on this clone: Its antigen is as yet unknown.

The gene calls are TRBV19 and TRBJ1-2; TRBD1 aligns across 7 bases. The TCR sequence derives from a girl aged 2 to 10 in good health and CMV-seronegative. The sample consisted of PBMCs. The DNA of the CDR3 is TGTGCCAGTAGGTCCGGGACAGCTAACTATGGCTACACCTTC. Its protein product is CASRSGTANYGYTF.